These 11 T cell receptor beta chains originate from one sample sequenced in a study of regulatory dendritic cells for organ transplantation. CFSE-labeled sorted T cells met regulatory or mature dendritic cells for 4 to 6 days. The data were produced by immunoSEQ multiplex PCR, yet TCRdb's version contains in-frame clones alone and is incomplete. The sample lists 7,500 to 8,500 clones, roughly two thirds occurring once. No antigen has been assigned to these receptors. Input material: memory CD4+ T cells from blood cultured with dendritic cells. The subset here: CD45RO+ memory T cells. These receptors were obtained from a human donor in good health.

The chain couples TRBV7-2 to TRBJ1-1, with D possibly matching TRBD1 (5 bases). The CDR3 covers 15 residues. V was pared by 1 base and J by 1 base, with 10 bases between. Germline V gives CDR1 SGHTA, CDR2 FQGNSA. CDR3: CASSLDPGPNTEAFF. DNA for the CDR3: TGTGCCAGCAGCTTAGATCCAGGGCCGAACACTGAAGCTTTCTTT.

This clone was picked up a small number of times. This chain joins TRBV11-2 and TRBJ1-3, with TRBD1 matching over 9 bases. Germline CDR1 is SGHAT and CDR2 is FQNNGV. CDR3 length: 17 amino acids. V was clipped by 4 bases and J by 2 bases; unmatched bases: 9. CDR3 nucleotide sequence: TGTGCCAGCAGCTATGCTAGGGGACAGGGAGCTGGAAACACCATATATTTT. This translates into CASSYARGQGAGNTIYF.

The CDR3 loop is CASRAQGSSGNTIYF. CDR3 DNA: TGTGCCAGCAGGGCACAGGGGAGCTCTGGAAACACCATATATTTT. This sequence joins TRBV27 and TRBJ1-3, with 7 bases lining up with TRBD1. The trim removed 6 bases at V and 0 bases at J, leaving 5 bases unmatched. The CDR3 has 15 residues. Looked up from germline, CDR1 is MNHEY and CDR2 is SMNVEV (reference sequence).

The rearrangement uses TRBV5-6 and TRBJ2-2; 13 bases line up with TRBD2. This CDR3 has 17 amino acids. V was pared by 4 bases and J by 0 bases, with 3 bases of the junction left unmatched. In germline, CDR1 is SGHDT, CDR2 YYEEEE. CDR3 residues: CASSTTSGGANTGELFF. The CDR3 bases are TGTGCCAGCAGCACAACTAGCGGGGGGGCGAACACCGGGGAGCTGTTTTTT.

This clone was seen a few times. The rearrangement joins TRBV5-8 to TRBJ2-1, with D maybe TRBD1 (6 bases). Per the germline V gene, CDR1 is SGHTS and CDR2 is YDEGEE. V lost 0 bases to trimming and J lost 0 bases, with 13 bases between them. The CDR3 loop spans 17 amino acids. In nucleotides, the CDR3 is TGTGCCAGCAGCTTGGGGTGGGGGCAAAGCTCCTACAATGAGCAGTTCTTC. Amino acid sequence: CASSLGWGQSSYNEQFF.

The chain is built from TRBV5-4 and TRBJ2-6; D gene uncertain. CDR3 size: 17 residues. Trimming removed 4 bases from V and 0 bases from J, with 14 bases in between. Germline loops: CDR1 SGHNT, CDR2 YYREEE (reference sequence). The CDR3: CASSADSRSSGANVLTF. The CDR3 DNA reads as TGTGCCAGCAGCGCTGACTCCAGATCCTCTGGGGCCAACGTCCTGACTTTC.

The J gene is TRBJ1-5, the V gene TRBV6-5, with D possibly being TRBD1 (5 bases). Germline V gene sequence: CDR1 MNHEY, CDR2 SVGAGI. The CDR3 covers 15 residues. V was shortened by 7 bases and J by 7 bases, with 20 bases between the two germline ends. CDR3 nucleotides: TGTGCCAGCACTTATCGTGGGGGGGAGGGGCAGCCCCAGCATTTT. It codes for CASTYRGGEGQPQHF.

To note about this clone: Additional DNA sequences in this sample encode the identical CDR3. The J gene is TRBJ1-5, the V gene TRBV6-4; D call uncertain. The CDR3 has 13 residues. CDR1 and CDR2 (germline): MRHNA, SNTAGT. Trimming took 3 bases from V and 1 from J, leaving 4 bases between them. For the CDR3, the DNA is TGTGCCAGCAGTGAACAGAGCAATCAGCCCCAGCATTTT. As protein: CASSEQSNQPQHF.

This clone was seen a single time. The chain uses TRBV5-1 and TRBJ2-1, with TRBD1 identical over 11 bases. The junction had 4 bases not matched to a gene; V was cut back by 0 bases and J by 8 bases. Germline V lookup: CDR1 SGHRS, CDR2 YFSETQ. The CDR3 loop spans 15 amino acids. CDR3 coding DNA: TGCGCCAGCAGCTTGGACGGACAGGGGGCCTATGAGCAGTTCTTC. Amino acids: CASSLDGQGAYEQFF.

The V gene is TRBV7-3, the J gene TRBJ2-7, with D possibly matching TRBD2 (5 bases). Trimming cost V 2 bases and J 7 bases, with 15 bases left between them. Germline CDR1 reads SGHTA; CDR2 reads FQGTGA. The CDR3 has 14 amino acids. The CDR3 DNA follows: TGTGCCAGCAGCTTAGAACAGATCAAGCGGGAGCAGTACTTC. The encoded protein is CASSLEQIKREQYF.

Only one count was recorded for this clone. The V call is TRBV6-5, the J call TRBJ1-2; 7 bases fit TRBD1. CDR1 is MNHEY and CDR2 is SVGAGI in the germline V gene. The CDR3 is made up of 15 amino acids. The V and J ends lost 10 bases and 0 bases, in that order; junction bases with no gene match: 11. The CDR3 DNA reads TGTGCCACCTGGGACAGTCTAGGAGCTAACTATGGCTACACCTTC. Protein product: CATWDSLGANYGYTF.